This T cell receptor beta chain was recorded in a study of radiation and T cells in renal cell carcinoma. Study details: Nephrectomy followed 15 Gy stereotactic body radiation by 4 weeks.

TCRdb's table, derived via immunoSEQ multiplex PCR, lists solely in-frame clones and lacks some. The table shows roughly 100,000 clones, with about 86% occurring only once. Points on this clone: Its antigen remains unknown. A junction boundary mismatches the germline segment, possibly from a read error.

Study-wide results and limits: In blood, top tumor clones expanded by 2 weeks, shrinking by 4.

Time point meaning: baseline pretreatment blood. Documented treatment: 15 Gy SBRT to primary tumor, nephrectomy 4 weeks later. Serial blood draws occurred at baseline and 2 and 4 weeks post-SBRT. The tumor was a clear cell renal cell carcinoma. The receptor was isolated from a man aged 50 or older with renal cell carcinoma. Source: blood, taken from a patient whose treatment included radiotherapy and nephrectomy.

The CDR3 region is CASSIEFGGPNF. CDR3 sequence (DNA): TGTGCCAGTAGTATAGAATTTGGGGGGCCAAACTTT. J is TRBJ1-1 and V is TRBV19, with TRBD1 as a possible D gene (6 bases). CDR1 and CDR2 (germline): LNHDA, SQIVND (reference sequence). CDR3 length equals 12 residues.